A selection of T cell receptor beta chains follows, all from one sample in a study of blood T cells in healthy people across ages. Each CDR3 protein gets one entry after TCRdb re-called the 5' RACE reads with MiXCR. The sample lists approximately 1,700,000 distinct CDR3 sequences, roughly two fifths seen once, with 23% in the top ten. Material: blood. Receptor source: a human donor in good health. The CDR3 runs from the conserved cysteine through the conserved F or W. Each record gives: V gene, J gene, D gene, clone size, CDR3 DNA, CDR3 protein. The D gene is left open where the match is weak. Clone size, where shown, is once, few, many, or a class for clones that have expanded.

TRBV12-3/TRBV12-4	TRBJ2-1	TRBD2	many	TGTGCCAGCAGTCCTGGGGGACACTCGTTAGCGGGGGGATACAATGAGCAGTTCTTC	CASSPGGHSLAGGYNEQFF
TRBV12-3/TRBV12-4	TRBJ2-3	NA	NA	TGTGCCAGCAGCGGACAGCGTTACACAGATACGCAGTATTTT	CASSGQRYTDTQYF
TRBV20-1	TRBJ2-1	TRBD2	NA	TGCAGTGCTGGTAGACTAGCGGGGTTGTTCTTC	CSAGRLAGLFF
TRBV29-1	TRBJ2-1	NA	few	TGCAGCGTGGCGGGGCCTAAGCTCCTTGCTTCCTACAATGAGCAGTTCTTC	CSVAGPKLLASYNEQFF
TRBV20-1	TRBJ2-7	TRBD1	NA	TGCAGTGCCTTCGGACAGGGGGACGGCGAGCAGTACTTC	CSAFGQGDGEQYF
TRBV12-3/TRBV12-4	TRBJ1-1	TRBD1	once	TGTGCCAGCAGACTTAGGTCGACAGGGAATTCTGAAGCTTTCTTT	CASRLRSTGNSEAFF
TRBV5-6	TRBJ2-7	NA	NA	TGTGCCAGCAGCTTGCCTTCCCAGGGGGGCAATGAGCAGTACTTC	CASSLPSQGGNEQYF
TRBV20-1	TRBJ2-3	NA	few	TGCAGTTTCTCCGGGGGCAGCGCTAGCACAGATACGCAGTATTTT	CSFSGGSASTDTQYF
TRBV5-1	TRBJ2-7	NA	many	TGTGCCAGCAGGGGATCCTACGAGCAGTACTTC	CASRGSYEQYF
TRBV12-3/TRBV12-4	TRBJ2-3	NA	once	TGTGCCAGCAGCCCCGGGACCACGAGCACAGATGTGCAGTATTTT	CASSPGTTSTDVQYF
TRBV21-1	TRBJ2-1	NA	NA	TGTGCCAGCAGCCACGTCGGACAGGGGGACGATGAGCAGTTCTTC	CASSHVGQGDDEQFF
TRBV10-2	TRBJ1-4	NA	once	TGCGCCAGCGGGGAGTCGACTAATGAAAGACTGTTTTTT	CASGESTNERLFF
TRBV3-1	TRBJ1-6	NA	NA	TGTGCCAGCAGCCAAGGCCAGAGAGCTTCACCCCTCCACTTT	CASSQGQRASPLHF
TRBV9	TRBJ2-1	NA	few	TGTGCCAGCAGCCCATATAACAATGAGCAGTTCTTC	CASSPYNNEQFF
TRBV6-5	TRBJ1-2	NA	NA	TGTGCCAGCAGTTATCTGGCTAACTATGGCTACACCTTC	CASSYLANYGYTF
TRBV7-3	TRBJ2-1	NA	NA	TGTGCCAGCAGCTTAAGGGGGGGGCGCGCCTACAATGAGCAGTTCTTC	CASSLRGGRAYNEQFF
TRBV7-9	TRBJ2-4	NA	few	TGTGCCAGCAGCCCGGGCCCGGATAAGGCCAAAAACATTCAGTACTTC	CASSPGPDKAKNIQYF
TRBV15	TRBJ1-6	NA	NA	TGTGCCACCAGCCGCGTTCCAACAGGGAGTGGTAGAGAACCCCTCCACTTT	CATSRVPTGSGREPLHF
TRBV6-2/TRBV6-3	TRBJ2-7	TRBD2	NA	TGTGCCAGCAGTTATGGGAGGGTAGCGGGGGGGCCGAGGTCTGTTGAGCAGTACTTC	CASSYGRVAGGPRSVEQYF
TRBV3-1	TRBJ1-1	NA	NA	TGTGCCAGCAGCCCCCAAAGACAGCCCATGAATACTGAAGCTTTCTTT	CASSPQRQPMNTEAFF
TRBV15	TRBJ2-5	TRBD2	many	TGTGCCACCAGCACCCGGGGGGGAAGGGAGACCCAGTACTTC	CATSTRGGRETQYF
TRBV11-3	TRBJ1-1	NA	few	TGTGCCAGCAGCTTAGATTCGGGGAACACTGAAGCTTTCTTT	CASSLDSGNTEAFF
TRBV5-6	TRBJ2-1	TRBD1	NA	TGTGCCAGCAGCCCAACAGGGGATATCACCTACAATGAGCAGTTCTTC	CASSPTGDITYNEQFF
TRBV29-1	TRBJ2-5	TRBD2	NA	TGCAGCACGGCGGGGGAGTCGGGGAGGACCCAGTACTTC	CSTAGESGRTQYF
TRBV2	TRBJ1-5	TRBD1	NA	TGTGCCAGCAGGGAAACAGGGGGCTCCCATCAGCCCCAGCATTTT	CASRETGGSHQPQHF
TRBV20-1	TRBJ2-7	NA	NA	TGCAGTGCCATTCCAAGGGCAGCGAGCTCCTACGAGCAGTACTTC	CSAIPRAASSYEQYF
TRBV28	TRBJ2-1	TRBD2	NA	TGTGCCAGCAGTTCTCTGAAGGAGCGGGACTACAATGAGCAGTTCTTC	CASSSLKERDYNEQFF
TRBV7-9	TRBJ1-2	NA	few	TGTGCCAGCAGCCCAGGGTCGGGGTTTGGCTATGGCTACACCTTC	CASSPGSGFGYGYTF
TRBV24-1	TRBJ1-2	TRBD1	NA	TGTGCCACCAGGTCACAGGGGGCGCTTGGCTACACCTTC	CATRSQGALGYTF
TRBV7-2	TRBJ1-2	TRBD1	NA	TGTGCCAGCAGCCTGGGTGCCCGGGACAGGACCTATGGCTACACCTTC	CASSLGARDRTYGYTF
TRBV2	TRBJ2-1	NA	NA	TGTGCCAGCAGTGAAATCCCCCTTGGGGGGTCTAGCTCCTACAATGAGCAGTTCTTC	CASSEIPLGGSSSYNEQFF
TRBV12-3/TRBV12-4	TRBJ1-5	TRBD1	NA	TGTGCCAGCAGTTCTGACAGGGGGCATCAGCCCCAGCATTTT	CASSSDRGHQPQHF
TRBV20-1	TRBJ2-1	TRBD1	NA	TGCAGTGCTGGGGGACAGGGATTCTTGGATGAGCAGTTCTTC	CSAGGQGFLDEQFF
TRBV24-1	TRBJ2-7	TRBD1	NA	TGTGCCACCTCCGCAACGGGACAGGGTTATTCCGAGCAGTACTTC	CATSATGQGYSEQYF
TRBV2	TRBJ1-4	NA	NA	TGTGCCAGCCAAGGCCAGGGATTTTCGCTGTTTTTT	CASQGQGFSLFF
TRBV6-2/TRBV6-3	TRBJ2-1	NA	NA	TGTGCCAGCACCCCAATAAACCAACAGGGAGTGCGGTTCTTC	CASTPINQQGVRFF
TRBV6-2/TRBV6-3	TRBJ1-2	NA	NA	TGTGCCAGCAGTTCGTCACTACGGGACTACACCTTC	CASSSSLRDYTF
TRBV20-1	TRBJ2-5	TRBD2	NA	TGCAGTGCTATTTCCAGGACTAGCGGGGTGAGGAATGAGCAGTACTTC	CSAISRTSGVRNEQYF
TRBV20-1	TRBJ2-5	TRBD1	NA	TGCAGTGCCGAGGGGACAGCCCTTATTGAGACCCAGTACTTC	CSAEGTALIETQYF
TRBV9	TRBJ2-7	NA	few	TGTGCCAGCAGCGTAGAAGACGGCCCCTACGAGCAGTACTTC	CASSVEDGPYEQYF
TRBV5-1	TRBJ2-7	NA	NA	TGCGCCAGCAGCTTGACGAATTTTGGCTACGAGCAGTACTTC	CASSLTNFGYEQYF
TRBV6-2/TRBV6-3	TRBJ2-3	NA	few	TGTGCCAGCAGCCGACGTCCCACAGATACGCAGTATTTT	CASSRRPTDTQYF
TRBV30	TRBJ1-5	NA	NA	TGTGCCTGGAGTGTGGGGGGGCCGAATCAGCCCCAGCATTTT	CAWSVGGPNQPQHF
TRBV5-1	TRBJ1-4	NA	NA	TGCGCCAGCAGCACAGAAACCGAGACAGGCAATGAAAAACTGTTTTTT	CASSTETETGNEKLFF
TRBV12-3/TRBV12-4	TRBJ2-5	NA	NA	TGTGCCAGCAGTTGGGGGGGGCCAGAGAGACTCGAGACCCAGTACTTC	CASSWGGPERLETQYF
TRBV7-3	TRBJ2-1	TRBD2	NA	TGTGCCAGCAGCTTAATGTCGGGGGGGTATAATGAGCAGTTCTTC	CASSLMSGGYNEQFF
TRBV3-1	TRBJ2-2	NA	NA	TGTGCCAGCAGCCTGGGACGGACTAACACCGGGGAGCTGTTTTTT	CASSLGRTNTGELFF
TRBV4-3	TRBJ2-7	TRBD1	NA	TGCGCCAGCAGCCAAGAAGGACAGGGGGTATACGAGCAGTACTTC	CASSQEGQGVYEQYF
TRBV28	TRBJ1-2	NA	NA	TGTGCCAGCAGTTTGCAAAGATACTATGGCTACACCTTC	CASSLQRYYGYTF
TRBV14	TRBJ2-1	TRBD2	NA	TGTGCCAGCAGCCGGGAAGAGATAGCGGGGGGCTGGAATGAGCAGTTCTTC	CASSREEIAGGWNEQFF
TRBV28	TRBJ2-7	TRBD2	NA	TGTGCCAGCAGGATCGGGACTACACTCTACGAGCAGTACTTC	CASRIGTTLYEQYF
TRBV5-6	TRBJ2-7	NA	few	TGTGCCAGCAAATCACAGGGCTACGAGCAGTACTTC	CASKSQGYEQYF
TRBV15	TRBJ1-5	NA	few	TGTGCCACCAGCAGAGATCGGGGGGCCGGCCAGCCCCAGCATTTT	CATSRDRGAGQPQHF
TRBV12-3/TRBV12-4	TRBJ2-6	NA	NA	TGTGCCAGCAGACAAACCTTCGTTCAGGGTTCTGGGGCCAACGTCCTGACTTTC	CASRQTFVQGSGANVLTF
TRBV29-1	TRBJ1-2	NA	NA	TGCAGCGTTGAATTGGGAAACAACTATGGCTACACCTTC	CSVELGNNYGYTF
TRBV2	TRBJ2-1	TRBD1	few	TGTGCCAGCACGGCGAGATGGACAGGGACCTACAATGAGCAGTTCTTC	CASTARWTGTYNEQFF
TRBV28	TRBJ1-4	NA	once	TGTGCCAGCAAAACGACAGGAAAGGGTGAAAAACGGTTTTTT	CASKTTGKGEKRFF
TRBV28	TRBJ2-7	TRBD2	NA	TGTGCCAGCAACCACCCCACTAGCGGGGATCACGAGCAGTACTTC	CASNHPTSGDHEQYF
TRBV6-5	TRBJ2-5	TRBD2	NA	TGTGCCAGCAGTTTCACCGGGACTAGCCTCGGAGAGACCCAGTACTTC	CASSFTGTSLGETQYF